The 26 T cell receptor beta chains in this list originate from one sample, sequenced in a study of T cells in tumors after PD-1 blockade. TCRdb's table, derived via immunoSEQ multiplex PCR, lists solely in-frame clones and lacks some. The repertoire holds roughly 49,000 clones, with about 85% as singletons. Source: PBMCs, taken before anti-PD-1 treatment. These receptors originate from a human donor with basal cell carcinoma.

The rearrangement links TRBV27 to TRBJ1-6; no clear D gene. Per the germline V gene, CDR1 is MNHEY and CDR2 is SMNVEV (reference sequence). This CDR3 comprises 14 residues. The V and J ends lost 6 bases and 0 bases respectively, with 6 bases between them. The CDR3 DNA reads TGTGCCAGCAGACTGGACTCCTATAATTCACCCCTCCACTTT. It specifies CASRLDSYNSPLHF.

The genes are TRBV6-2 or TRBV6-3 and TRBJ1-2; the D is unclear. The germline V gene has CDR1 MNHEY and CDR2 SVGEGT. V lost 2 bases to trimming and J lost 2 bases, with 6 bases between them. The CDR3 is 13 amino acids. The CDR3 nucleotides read TGTGCCAGCAGTTACGGGCAGAACTATGGCTACACCTTC. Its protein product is CASSYGQNYGYTF.

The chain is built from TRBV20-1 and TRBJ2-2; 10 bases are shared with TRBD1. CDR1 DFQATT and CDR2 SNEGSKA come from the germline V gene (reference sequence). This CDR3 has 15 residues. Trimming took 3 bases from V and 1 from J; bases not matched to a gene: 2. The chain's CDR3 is CSASGDRGNTGELFF. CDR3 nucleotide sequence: TGCAGTGCTAGTGGGGACAGGGGGAACACCGGGGAGCTGTTTTTT.

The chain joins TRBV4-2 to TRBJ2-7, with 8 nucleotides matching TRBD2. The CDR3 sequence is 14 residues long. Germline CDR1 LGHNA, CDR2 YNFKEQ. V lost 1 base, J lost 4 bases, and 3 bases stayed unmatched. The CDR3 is CASSQATGGYEQYF. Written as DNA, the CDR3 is TGTGCCAGCAGCCAAGCAACGGGGGGGTACGAGCAGTACTTC.

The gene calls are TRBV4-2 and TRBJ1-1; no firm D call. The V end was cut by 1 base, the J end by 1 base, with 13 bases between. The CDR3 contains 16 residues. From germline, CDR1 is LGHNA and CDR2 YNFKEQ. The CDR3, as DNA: TGTGCCAGCAGCCAAGTAAGGTTGCGAACGAACACTGAAGCTTTCTTT. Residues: CASSQVRLRTNTEAFF.

CDR3 sequence: CASSLAGQETYGYTF. CDR3 sequence (DNA): TGTGCCAGCAGCTTAGCCGGACAGGAGACATATGGCTACACCTTC. The rearrangement uses TRBV7-9 and TRBJ1-2, with 7 bases identical to TRBD1. V shed 0 bases, J shed 5 bases, and the junction held 6 bases outside the gene matches. CDR3 length: 15 residues. The germline gives CDR1 SEHNR, CDR2 FQNEAQ (reference sequence).

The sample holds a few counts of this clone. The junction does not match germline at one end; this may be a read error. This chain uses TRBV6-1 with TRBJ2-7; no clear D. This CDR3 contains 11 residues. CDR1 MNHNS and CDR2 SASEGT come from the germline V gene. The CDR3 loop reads CASSEEGPLIF. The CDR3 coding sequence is TGTGCCAGCAGTGAAGAGGGCCCTTTGATTTTC.

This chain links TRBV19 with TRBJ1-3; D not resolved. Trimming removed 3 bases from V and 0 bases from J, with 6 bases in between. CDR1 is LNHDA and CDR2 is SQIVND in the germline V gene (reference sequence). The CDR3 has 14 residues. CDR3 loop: CASSITGSGNTIYF. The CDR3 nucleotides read TGTGCCAGTAGTATCACGGGCTCTGGAAACACCATATATTTT.

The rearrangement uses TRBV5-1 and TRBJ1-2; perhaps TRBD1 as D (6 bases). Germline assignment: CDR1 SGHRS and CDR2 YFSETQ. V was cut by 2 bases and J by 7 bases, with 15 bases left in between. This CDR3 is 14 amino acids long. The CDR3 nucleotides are TGCGCCAGCAGCTTCGGCGGCAGGGGCCTTGGCTACACCTTC. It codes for CASSFGGRGLGYTF. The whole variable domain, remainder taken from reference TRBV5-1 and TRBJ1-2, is KAGVTQTPRYLIKTRGQQVTLSCSPISGHRSVSWYQQTPGQGLQFLFEYFSETQRNKGNFPGRFSGRQFSNSRSEMNVSTLELGDSALYLCASSFGGRGLGYTFGSGTRLTVV.

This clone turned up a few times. CDR3 sequence (DNA): TGTGCCAGCAGCGGGGACTTAACAAATCAGCCCCAGCATTTT. It encodes CASSGDLTNQPQHF. The chain employs TRBV5-5 and TRBJ1-5; tentatively, D is TRBD1 (5 bases). Per the germline V gene, CDR1 is SGHKS and CDR2 is YYEKEE (reference sequence). CDR3 length equals 14 residues. Trimming took off 4 bases at V and 4 bases at J, with 12 bases between the two ends.

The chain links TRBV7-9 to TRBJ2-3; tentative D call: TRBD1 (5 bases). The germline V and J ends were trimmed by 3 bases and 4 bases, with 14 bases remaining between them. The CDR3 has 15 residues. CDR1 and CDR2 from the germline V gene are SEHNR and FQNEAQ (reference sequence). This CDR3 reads CASSLIGARADTQYF. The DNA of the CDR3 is TGTGCCAGCAGCTTGATTGGCGCCAGGGCAGATACGCAGTATTTT. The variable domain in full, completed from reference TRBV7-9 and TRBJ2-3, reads DTGVSQNPRHKITKRGQNVTFRCDPISEHNRLYWYRQTLGQGPEFLTYFQNEAQLEKSRLLSDRFSAERPKGSFSTLEIQRTEQGDSAMYLCASSLIGARADTQYFGPGTRLTVL.

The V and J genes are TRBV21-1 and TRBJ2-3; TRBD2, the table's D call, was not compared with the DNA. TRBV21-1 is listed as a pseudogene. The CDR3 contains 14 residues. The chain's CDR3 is CASSKIAGRNTQYF. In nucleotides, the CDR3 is TGTGCCAGCAGCAAAATAGCGGGGAGGAATACGCAGTATTTT.

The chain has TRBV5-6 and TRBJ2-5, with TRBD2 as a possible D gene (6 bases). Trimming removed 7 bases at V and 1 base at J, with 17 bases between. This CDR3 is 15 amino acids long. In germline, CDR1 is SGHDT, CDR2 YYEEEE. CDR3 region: CASSKGGQGQETQYF. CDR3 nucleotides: TGTGCCAGCTCAAAGGGAGGTCAGGGCCAAGAGACCCAGTACTTC.

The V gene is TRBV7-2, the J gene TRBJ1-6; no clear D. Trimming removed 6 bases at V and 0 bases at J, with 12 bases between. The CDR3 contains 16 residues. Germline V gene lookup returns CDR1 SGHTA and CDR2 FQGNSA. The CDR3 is CASREKTSSYNSPLHF. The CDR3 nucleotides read TGTGCCAGCAGGGAGAAAACAAGCTCCTATAATTCACCCCTCCACTTT.

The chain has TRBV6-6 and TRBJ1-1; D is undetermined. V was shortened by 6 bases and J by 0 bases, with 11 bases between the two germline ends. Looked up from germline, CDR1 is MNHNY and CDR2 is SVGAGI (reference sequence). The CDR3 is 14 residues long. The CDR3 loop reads CASSKTGMNTEAFF. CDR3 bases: TGTGCCAGCAGCAAAACCGGTATGAACACTGAAGCTTTCTTT.

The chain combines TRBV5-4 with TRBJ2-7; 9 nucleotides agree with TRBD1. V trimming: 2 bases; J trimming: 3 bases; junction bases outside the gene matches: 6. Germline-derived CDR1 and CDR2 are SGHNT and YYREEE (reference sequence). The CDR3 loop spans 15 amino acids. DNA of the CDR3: TGTGCCAGCAGCTTTCCGGACAGGGGCGGCTACGAGCAGTACTTC. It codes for CASSFPDRGGYEQYF.

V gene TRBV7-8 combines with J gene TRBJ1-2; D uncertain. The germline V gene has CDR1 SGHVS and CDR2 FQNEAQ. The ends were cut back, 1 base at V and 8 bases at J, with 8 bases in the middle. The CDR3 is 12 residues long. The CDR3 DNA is TGTGCCAGCAGCTTAGAGGGATGGGGCTACACCTTC. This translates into CASSLEGWGYTF.

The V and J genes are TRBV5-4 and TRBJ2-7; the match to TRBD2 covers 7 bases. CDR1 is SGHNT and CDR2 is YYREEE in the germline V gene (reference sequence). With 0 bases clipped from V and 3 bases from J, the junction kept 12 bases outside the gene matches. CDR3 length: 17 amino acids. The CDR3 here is CASSLALGEGSYYEQYF. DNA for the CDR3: TGTGCCAGCAGCTTGGCGTTGGGGGAGGGTAGCTACTACGAGCAGTACTTC.

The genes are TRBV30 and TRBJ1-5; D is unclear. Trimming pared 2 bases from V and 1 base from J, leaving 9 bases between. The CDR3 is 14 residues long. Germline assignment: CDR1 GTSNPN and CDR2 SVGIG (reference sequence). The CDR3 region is CAWSTGESNQPQHF. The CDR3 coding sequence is TGTGCCTGGAGTACCGGTGAAAGCAATCAGCCCCAGCATTTT. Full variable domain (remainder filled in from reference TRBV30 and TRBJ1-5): SQTIHQWPATLVQPVGSPLSLECTVEGTSNPNLYWYRQAAGRGLQLLFYSVGIGQISSEVPQNLSASRPQDRQFILSSKKLLLSDSGFYLCAWSTGESNQPQHFGDGTRLSIL.

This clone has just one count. As DNA, the CDR3 is TGCAGCGTCTTGACAGGGCTTAACACTGAAGCTTTCTTT. Protein product: CSVLTGLNTEAFF. The chain recombines TRBV29-1 with TRBJ1-1; 7 bases map to TRBD1. The CDR3 consists of 13 residues. Looked up from germline, CDR1 is SQVTM and CDR2 is ANQGSEA. V was clipped by 6 bases and J by 2 bases; unmatched bases: 6.

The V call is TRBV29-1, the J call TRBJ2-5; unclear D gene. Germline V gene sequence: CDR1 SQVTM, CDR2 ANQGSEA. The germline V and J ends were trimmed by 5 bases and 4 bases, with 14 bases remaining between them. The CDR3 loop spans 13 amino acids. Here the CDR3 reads CSVLRGVSETQYF. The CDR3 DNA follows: TGCAGCGTTCTTCGTGGGGTTTCAGAGACCCAGTACTTC.

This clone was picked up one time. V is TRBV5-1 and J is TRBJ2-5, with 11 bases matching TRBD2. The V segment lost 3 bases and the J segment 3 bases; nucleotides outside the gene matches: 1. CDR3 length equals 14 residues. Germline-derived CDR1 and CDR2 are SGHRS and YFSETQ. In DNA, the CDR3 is TGCGCCAGCAGCTCGACTAGCGGGAAAGAGACCCAGTACTTC. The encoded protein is CASSSTSGKETQYF.

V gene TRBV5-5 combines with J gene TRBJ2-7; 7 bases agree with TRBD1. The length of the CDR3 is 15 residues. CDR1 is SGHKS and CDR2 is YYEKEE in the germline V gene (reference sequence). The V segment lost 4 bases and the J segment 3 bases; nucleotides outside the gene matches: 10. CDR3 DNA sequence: TGTGCCAGCAGCCATACCCGGGACAGTATCTACGAGCAGTACTTC. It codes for CASSHTRDSIYEQYF.

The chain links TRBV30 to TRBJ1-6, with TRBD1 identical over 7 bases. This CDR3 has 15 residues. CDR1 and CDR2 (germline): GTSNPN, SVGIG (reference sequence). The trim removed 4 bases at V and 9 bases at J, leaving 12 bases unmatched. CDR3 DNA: TGTGCCTGGAACAGCCGACAGGGCGTACGTTCACCCCTCCACTTT. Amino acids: CAWNSRQGVRSPLHF.

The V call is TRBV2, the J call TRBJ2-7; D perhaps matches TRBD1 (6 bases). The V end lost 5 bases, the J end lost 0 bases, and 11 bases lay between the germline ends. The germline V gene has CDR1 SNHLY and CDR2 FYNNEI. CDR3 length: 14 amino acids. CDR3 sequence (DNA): TGTGCCAGCAGTTCAACAGGGAGCTCCTACGAGCAGTACTTC. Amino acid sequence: CASSSTGSSYEQYF.

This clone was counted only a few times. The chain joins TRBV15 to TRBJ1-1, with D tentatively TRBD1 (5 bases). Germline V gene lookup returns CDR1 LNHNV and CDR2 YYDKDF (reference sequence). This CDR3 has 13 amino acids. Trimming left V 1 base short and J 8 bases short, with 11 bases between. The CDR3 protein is CATSRVVTEEAFF. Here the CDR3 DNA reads TGTGCCACCAGCAGAGTAGTGACAGAAGAAGCTTTCTTT.